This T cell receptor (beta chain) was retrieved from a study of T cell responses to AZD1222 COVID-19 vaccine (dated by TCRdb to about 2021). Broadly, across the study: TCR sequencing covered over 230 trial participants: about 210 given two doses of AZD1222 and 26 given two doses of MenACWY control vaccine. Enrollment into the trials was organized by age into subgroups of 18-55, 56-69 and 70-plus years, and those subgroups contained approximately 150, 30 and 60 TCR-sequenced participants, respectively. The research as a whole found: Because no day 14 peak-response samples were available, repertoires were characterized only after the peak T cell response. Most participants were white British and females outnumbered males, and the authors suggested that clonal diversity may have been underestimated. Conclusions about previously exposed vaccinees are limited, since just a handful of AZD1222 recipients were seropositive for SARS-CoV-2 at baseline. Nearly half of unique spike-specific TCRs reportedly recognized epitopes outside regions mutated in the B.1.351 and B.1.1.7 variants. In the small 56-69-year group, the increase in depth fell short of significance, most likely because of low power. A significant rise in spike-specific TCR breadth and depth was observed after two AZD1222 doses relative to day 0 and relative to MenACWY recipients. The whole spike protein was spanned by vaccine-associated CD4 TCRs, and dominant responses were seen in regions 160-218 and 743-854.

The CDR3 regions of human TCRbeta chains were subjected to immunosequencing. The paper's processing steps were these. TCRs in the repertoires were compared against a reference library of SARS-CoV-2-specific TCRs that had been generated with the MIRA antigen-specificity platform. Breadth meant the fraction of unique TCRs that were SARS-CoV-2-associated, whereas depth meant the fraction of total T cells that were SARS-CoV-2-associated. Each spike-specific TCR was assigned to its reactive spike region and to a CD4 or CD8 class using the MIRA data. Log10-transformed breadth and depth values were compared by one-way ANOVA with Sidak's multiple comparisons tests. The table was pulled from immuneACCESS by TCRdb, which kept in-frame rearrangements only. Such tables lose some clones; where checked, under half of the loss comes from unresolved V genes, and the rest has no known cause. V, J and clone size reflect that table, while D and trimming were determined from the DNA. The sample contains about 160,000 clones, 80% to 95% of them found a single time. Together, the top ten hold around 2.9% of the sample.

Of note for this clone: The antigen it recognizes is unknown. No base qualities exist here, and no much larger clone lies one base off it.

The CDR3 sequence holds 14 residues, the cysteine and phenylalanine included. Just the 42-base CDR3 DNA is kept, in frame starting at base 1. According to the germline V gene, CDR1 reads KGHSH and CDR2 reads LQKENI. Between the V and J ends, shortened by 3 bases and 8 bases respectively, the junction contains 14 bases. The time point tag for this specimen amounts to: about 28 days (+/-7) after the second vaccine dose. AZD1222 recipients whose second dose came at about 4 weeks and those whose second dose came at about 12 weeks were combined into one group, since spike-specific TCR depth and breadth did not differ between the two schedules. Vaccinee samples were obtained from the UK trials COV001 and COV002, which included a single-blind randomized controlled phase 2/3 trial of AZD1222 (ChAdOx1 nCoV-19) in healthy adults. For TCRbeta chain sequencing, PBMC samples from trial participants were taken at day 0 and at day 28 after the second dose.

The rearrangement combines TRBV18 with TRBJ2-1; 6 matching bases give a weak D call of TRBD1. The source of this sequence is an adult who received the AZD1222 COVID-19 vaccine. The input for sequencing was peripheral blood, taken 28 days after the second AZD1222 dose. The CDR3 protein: CASSPGASGDEQFF. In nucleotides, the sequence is TGTGCCAGCTCACCGGGGGCCTCTGGGGATGAGCAGTTCTTC. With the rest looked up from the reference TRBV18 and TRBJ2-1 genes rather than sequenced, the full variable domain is NAGVMQNPRHLVRRRGQEARLRCSPMKGHSHVYWYRQLPEEGLKFMVYLQKENIIDESGMPKERFSAEFPKEGPSILRIQQVVRGDSAAYFCASSPGASGDEQFFGPGTRLTVL.